This T cell receptor beta chain is from a study of T cell responses to AZD1222 COVID-19 vaccine. Produced via immunoSEQ multiplex PCR; TCRdb's table is partial and in-frame only. The sample lists some 160,000 clones, approximately 90% occurring once. Germline CDR1 and CDR2: MNHEY and SMNVEV (reference sequence). The CDR3 is 16 residues long. The junction had 12 bases not matched to a gene; V was cut back by 5 bases and J by 6 bases. This chain uses TRBV27 with TRBJ1-4, with 7 positions matching TRBD1. The clonotype comes from an adult who received the AZD1222 COVID-19 vaccine. The material sequenced was peripheral blood, taken 28 days after the second AZD1222 dose. In nucleotides, the CDR3 is TGTGCCAGCAGTCCTCGACAGGGCTTGCCGGATGAAAAACTGTTTTTT. This codes for CASSPRQGLPDEKLFF.